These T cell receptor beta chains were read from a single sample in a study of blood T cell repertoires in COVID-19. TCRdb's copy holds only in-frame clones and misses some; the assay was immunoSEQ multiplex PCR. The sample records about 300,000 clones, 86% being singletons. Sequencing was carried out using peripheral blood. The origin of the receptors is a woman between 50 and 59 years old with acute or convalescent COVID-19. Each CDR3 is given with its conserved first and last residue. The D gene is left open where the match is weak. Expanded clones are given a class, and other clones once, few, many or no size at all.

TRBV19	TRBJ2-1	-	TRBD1	TGTGCCAGCACCGAGGACAGGGATTATCATGAGCAGTTCTTC	CASTEDRDYHEQFF
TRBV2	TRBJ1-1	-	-	TGTGCCACCAAACGGCAGGGGAACACTGAAGCTTTCTTT	CATKRQGNTEAFF
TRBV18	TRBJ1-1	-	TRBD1	TGTGCCAGCTCACCCCTCAGGGGGGCGGGGAACACTGAAGCTTTCTTT	CASSPLRGAGNTEAFF
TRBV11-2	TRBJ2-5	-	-	TGTGCCAGCAGCTTAGTGAAGGGGCGGAAGACCCAGTACTTC	CASSLVKGRKTQYF
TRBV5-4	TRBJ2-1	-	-	TGTGCCAGCAGCTTGCCCAGGAACAATGAGCAGTTCTTC	CASSLPRNNEQFF
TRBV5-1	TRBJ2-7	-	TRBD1	TGCGCCAGCAGAGAAGGGACAGCTTCCTACGAGCAGTACTTC	CASREGTASYEQYF
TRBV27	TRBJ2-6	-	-	TGTGCCAGCAGGGACATAAGCTCTGGGGCCAACGTCCTGACTTTC	CASRDISSGANVLTF
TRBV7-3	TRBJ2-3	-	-	TGTGCCAGCAGAGACACAGGGGATACGCAGTATTTT	CASRDTGDTQYF
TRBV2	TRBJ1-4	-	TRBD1	TGTGCCAGCAGACCTGACAGGGGGGAAAAACTGTTTTTT	CASRPDRGEKLFF
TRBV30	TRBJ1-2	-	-	TGTGCCTGGAGGATCGGGGGAGGGGATGGCTACACCTTC	CAWRIGGGDGYTF
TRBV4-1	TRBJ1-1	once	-	TGCGCCAGCAGCCACGGGAGGGGAGGCACTGAAGCTTTCTTT	CASSHGRGGTEAFF
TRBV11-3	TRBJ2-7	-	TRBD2	TGTGCCAGCAGCTGGGGACTAGCCAGCGAGCAGTACTTC	CASSWGLASEQYF
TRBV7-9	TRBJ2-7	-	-	TGTGCCAGCAGCTTAACGGGTAACTCCTACGAGCAGTACTTC	CASSLTGNSYEQYF
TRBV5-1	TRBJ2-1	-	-	TGCGCCAGCAGCTCGGACTACGCTCCCTACAATGAGCAGTTCTTC	CASSSDYAPYNEQFF
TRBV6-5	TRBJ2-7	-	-	TGTGCCAGCAGAAGGACTGAAACGGCCTACGAGCAGTACTTC	CASRRTETAYEQYF
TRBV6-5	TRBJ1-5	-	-	TGTGCCAGCAGACAACAGGGAGGGGGCAATCAGCCCCAGCATTTT	CASRQQGGGNQPQHF
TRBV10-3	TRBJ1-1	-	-	TGTGCCATCAGTTCCGTGGGGACACAGAACACTGAAGCTTTCTTT	CAISSVGTQNTEAFF
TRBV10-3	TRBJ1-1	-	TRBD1	TGTGCCATCAGTGGGAAACAGGGGGCTGTTCGACAAGCTTTCTTT	CAISGKQGAVRQAFF
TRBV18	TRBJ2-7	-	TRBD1	TGTGCCAGCTCACTTCTGGACAGGGTTAACGAGCAGTACTTC	CASSLLDRVNEQYF
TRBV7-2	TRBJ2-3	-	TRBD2	TGTGCCAGCAGCTTATCCCTAGCGGGAGATACGCAGTATTTT	CASSLSLAGDTQYF
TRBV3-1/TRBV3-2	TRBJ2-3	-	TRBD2	TGTGCCAGCAGCCAAAAGGGGGTGGAGCGGGAGAACACAGATACGCAGTATTTT	CASSQKGVERENTDTQYF
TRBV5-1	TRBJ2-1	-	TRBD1	TGCGCCAGCAGCTTGGACCTTGGGACAGGGAAGAATGAGCAGTTCTTC	CASSLDLGTGKNEQFF
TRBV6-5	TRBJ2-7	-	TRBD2	TGTGCCAGCAGTTCCCCGGGACTAGCGGACTACGAGCAGTACTTC	CASSSPGLADYEQYF
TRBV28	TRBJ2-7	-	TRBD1	TGTGCCAGTGCCGGGACAGTCGACTTCGTCTACGAGCAGTACTTC	CASAGTVDFVYEQYF